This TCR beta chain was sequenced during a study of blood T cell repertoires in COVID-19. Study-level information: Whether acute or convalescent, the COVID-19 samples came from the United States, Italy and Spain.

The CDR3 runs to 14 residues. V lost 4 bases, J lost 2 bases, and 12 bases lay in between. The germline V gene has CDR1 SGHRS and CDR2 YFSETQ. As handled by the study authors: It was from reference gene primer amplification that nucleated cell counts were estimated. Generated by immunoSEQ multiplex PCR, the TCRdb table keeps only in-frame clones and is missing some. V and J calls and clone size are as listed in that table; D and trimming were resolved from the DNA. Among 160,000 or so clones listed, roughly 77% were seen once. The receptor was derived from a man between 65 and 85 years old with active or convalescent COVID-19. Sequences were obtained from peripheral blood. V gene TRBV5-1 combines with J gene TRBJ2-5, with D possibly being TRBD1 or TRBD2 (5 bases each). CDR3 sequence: CASSVGRGQETQYF. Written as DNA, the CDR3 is TGCGCCAGCAGCGTGGGACGAGGACAAGAGACCCAGTACTTC.